This TCR beta chain came from a study of blood T cell repertoires in COVID-19 (dated by TCRdb to the early 2020s). Background on the whole study: The collaborator samples originated in the United States, Italy and Spain and spanned the acute and convalescent phases of COVID-19. The material from the prospective study consisted of cDNA or gDNA derived from T cells, B-cell-depleted T cells, or PBMCs. Deeply sampled blood TCRbeta repertoires from subjects exposed to, actively infected with, or recovered from COVID-19 were included in the dataset. A freely available public database, intended as a resource for researchers studying the immune response to SARS-CoV-2, is where the repertoires were released. Samples were obtained from the ongoing ImmuneRACE study (first 160 participants) and from about 1,300 subjects provided by 6 global collaborators. Nearly every sample came with metadata listing a de-identified subject ID, COVID-19 status, age in years and sex. HLA class I and class II types, where available, came from metadata supplied by the sample provider rather than from assay-based typing. Points the paper makes about the study in general: The quantity of clinical and demographic metadata differed by source and by participant and was supplied without curation.

V is cut back by 5 bases and J by 14 bases, with 15 bases in the junction unmatched. CDR1 is given as MNHEY and CDR2 as SVGAGI, both from the germline V gene. The CDR3 spans 15 residues, from the cysteine through the phenylalanine. This entry keeps only the CDR3 DNA: 45 bases, framed from base 1. On this clone: Its antigen is not yet known. Base quality data are lacking; no much larger clone is found one base away.

TCRbeta CDR3 regions were amplified from genomic DNA using the immunoSEQ Assay, a bias-controlled multiplex PCR. The authors processed their data as follows. Within the assay, amplification of reference gene primers was used to estimate how many nucleated cells each sample contained. To quantify the absolute abundance of each unique TCRbeta CDR3 rearrangement, sequence reads were collapsed and filtered. Productive Simpson clonality was computed per sample as the square root of Simpson's diversity index over productive rearrangements. TCRdb's version of the immuneACCESS table is confined to in-frame rearrangements and falls short of the full clone set. An unresolved V gene accounts for under half of the shortfall where checked; the remainder is of unknown origin. From that table come the V and J calls and clone size; the DNA was used to work out D and trimming. The sample profile shows about 300,000 clones; roughly nine tenths of them were found once. The ten top clones hold 5% to 7% of the sample.

A second Seattle source provided samples from volunteer blood donors who had recovered from COVID-19. Whole blood was collected in K2EDTA tubes by collaborating institutions according to the institutions' own protocols. For TCRbeta analysis, collaborators shipped samples as frozen whole blood, isolated PBMCs, or DNA extracted from either of those sample types. This sequence originates from a man between 18 and 29 years old who had recovered from COVID-19. Specimen: peripheral blood. The rearranged segments are TRBV6-5 and TRBJ1-6; 7 junctional bases match TRBD1. The nucleotide sequence reads TGTGCCAGCAGTCCGCAGGGACAGCCCATCGTCGCCCTCCACTTT. It codes for CASSPQGQPIVALHF.